Sequencing of this T cell receptor beta chain was carried out in a study of spatial heterogeneity in lung cancer. Study outcomes and limitations: Blood carried ubiquitous expanded tumor TCRs more at resection than follow-up.

Time point noted: sample taken at primary tumor resection. Unsorted tumor, nontumor lung tissue or cryopreserved PBMC supplied the whole RNA. Donation came from over 60 patients with untreated early-stage non-small cell lung cancer. As for this clonotype: Its antigen is not identified.

Germline V lookup: CDR1 DFQATT, CDR2 SNEGSKA (reference sequence). J was trimmed by 3 bases and V by 1 base; bases with no gene match: 1. This CDR3 comprises 13 residues. Carried by each TCR cDNA molecule was a unique molecular identifier. TCRdb reanalysed the 5' RACE reads using MiXCR and keeps one entry per CDR3 protein. The repertoire holds some 28,000 distinct CDR3 sequences, with roughly 8.4% as singletons. This sequence joins TRBV20-1 and TRBJ2-7; TRBD2 matches at 9 bases. This TCR came from a female donor with early-stage non-small cell lung cancer. The sample consisted of PBMCs, taken at surgery. This chain's CDR3 is CSARGSGSYEQYV. The CDR3 coding sequence is TGCAGTGCTAGAGGTAGCGGGAGCTACGAGCAGTACGTC.